This T cell receptor (beta chain) was captured in a study of cytomegalovirus exposure and HLA in healthy donors. Findings and caveats of the study: Within an earlier analysis, most TCR beta V segments proved productive either about 87% or about 30% of the time. What a later analysis reportedly showed was that an Asian-associated ancestry cluster had fewer N-insertions than the 666-donor mean.

No CMV serostatus entry exists for this donor. Points on this clone: The antigen remains unidentified.

The study ran its PCR with 60 Vbeta and 13 Jbeta primers. This table comes from immunoSEQ multiplex PCR, and its TCRdb copy is limited to in-frame clones, with some not included. The data show some 120,000 clones, about three quarters seen once. This clonotype was sampled from a human donor in good health. The sequenced sample consisted of PBMCs.

CDR3 sequence (DNA): TGTGCCAGCAGCTTTCGGCGGGGGGAAAAACTGTTTTTT. Protein product: CASSFRRGEKLFF. The rearrangement links TRBV7-6 to TRBJ1-4; D might be TRBD1 (5 bases). CDR3 length equals 13 residues. Trimming took off 3 bases at V and 8 bases at J, with 10 bases between the two ends. The germline gives CDR1 SGHVS, CDR2 FNYEAQ.